Included here is one TCR beta chain sequence, with context. At the DNA level, this CDR3 is encoded by other sequences in the same sample as well. Germline V gives CDR1 SGDLS, CDR2 YYNGEE. The CDR3 length is 15 residues. V dropped 0 bases and J dropped 3 bases, with 10 bases sitting between them. The record originates from a study of blood T cell repertoires in COVID-19. Background on the study: COVID-19 samples, acute and convalescent, were from the United States, Italy and Spain. Sample material is recorded as cDNA or gDNA derived from T cells, B-cell-depleted T cells, or PBMCs.

Study processing details: The authors estimated nucleated cell counts from reference gene primer amplification. Assay: immunoSEQ multiplex PCR; the TCRdb copy retains only in-frame clones and omits some. The D gene and trimming were derived from the DNA, and the V and J assignments and clone size from that table. The repertoire holds roughly 260,000 clones, approximately 91% seen once, with under 3% in the top ten. The chain joins TRBV9 to TRBJ1-5, with a weak D call TRBD1 (5 bases). The sequencing input was peripheral blood. The TCR originated in a person aged 18 to 29 with COVID-19, enrolled during active disease. CDR3 bases: TGTGCCAGCAGCGTAGCGGGGGGATCCAATCAGCCCCAGCATTTT. Its translation: CASSVAGGSNQPQHF.